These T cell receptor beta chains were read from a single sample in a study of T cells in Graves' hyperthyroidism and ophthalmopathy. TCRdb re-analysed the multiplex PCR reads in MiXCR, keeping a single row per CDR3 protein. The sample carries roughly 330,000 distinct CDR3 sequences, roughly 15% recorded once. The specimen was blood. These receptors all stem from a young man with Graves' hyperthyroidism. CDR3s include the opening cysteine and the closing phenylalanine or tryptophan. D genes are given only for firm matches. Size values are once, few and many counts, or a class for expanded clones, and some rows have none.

CDR3: CASSYWGGGPEAFF; DNA: TGTGCCAGCAGTTACTGGGGGGGGGGACCGGAAGCTTTCTTT; J: TRBJ1-1; D: .; V: TRBV6-6; size: many
CDR3: CASSAAGREDEKLFF; DNA: TGTGCCAGCAGCGCCGCCGGCAGGGAGGACGAAAAACTGTTTTTT; J: TRBJ1-4; D: .; V: TRBV2; size: few
CDR3: CASSPLEGGHNEQFF; DNA: TGCGCCAGCAGCCCCCTGGAGGGAGGCCACAATGAGCAGTTCTTC; J: TRBJ2-1; D: .; V: TRBV5-1; size: many
CDR3: CASSAAQDTEAFF; DNA: TGTGCCAGCAGCGCCGCCCAGGACACTGAAGCTTTCTTT; J: TRBJ1-1; D: .; V: TRBV7-9; size: many
CDR3: CSASNRRSSYNEQFF; DNA: TGCAGTGCTAGTAATCGCCGGAGCTCCTACAATGAGCAGTTCTTC; J: TRBJ2-1; D: .; V: TRBV20-1; size: few
CDR3: CASSLFGVGYEQYF; DNA: TGTGCCAGCAGTTTATTCGGGGTAGGCTACGAGCAGTACTTC; J: TRBJ2-7; D: .; V: TRBV28; size: many
CDR3: CASSPLIDSPLHF; DNA: TGTGCCAGCAGTCCATTGATAGATTCACCCCTCCACTTT; J: TRBJ1-6; D: .; V: TRBV12-3/TRBV12-4; size: few
CDR3: CASSRDGKTYGYTF; DNA: TGCGCCAGCAGCCGGGACGGAAAAACCTATGGCTACACCTTC; J: TRBJ1-2; D: .; V: TRBV5-1; size: many
CDR3: CATSGSGDYTF; DNA: TGTGCCACCAGTGGGAGTGGGGACTACACCTTC; J: TRBJ1-2; D: .; V: TRBV24-1; size: few
CDR3: CASREGVGQPQHF; DNA: TGTGCCAGCAGGGAGGGGGTCGGGCAGCCCCAGCATTTT; J: TRBJ1-5; D: .; V: TRBV6-1; size: many
CDR3: CSVGGGAPTGSYEQYF; DNA: TGCAGCGTCGGAGGGGGGGCCCCTACCGGCTCCTACGAGCAGTACTTC; J: TRBJ2-7; D: .; V: TRBV29-1; size: few
CDR3: CASSLAGDQTQYF; DNA: TGTGCCAGCAGTTTAGCGGGGGACCAGACCCAGTACTTC; J: TRBJ2-5; D: .; V: TRBV12-3/TRBV12-4; size: .
CDR3: CASSQALTGPMNTEAFF; DNA: TGCGCCAGCAGCCAGGCCTTGACAGGGCCGATGAACACTGAAGCTTTCTTT; J: TRBJ1-1; D: TRBD1; V: TRBV5-1; size: many
CDR3: CSAKRSYGDTQYF; DNA: TGCAGTGCAAAGCGGTCCTACGGAGATACGCAGTATTTT; J: TRBJ2-3; D: .; V: TRBV20-1; size: many
CDR3: CASSATTLGADTQYF; DNA: TGTGCCAGCTCCGCGACTACGTTGGGGGCAGATACGCAGTATTTT; J: TRBJ2-3; D: .; V: TRBV18; size: .
CDR3: CASSFLGQLGETQYF; DNA: TGTGCCAGCAGCTTCCTGGGACAACTAGGCGAGACCCAGTACTTC; J: TRBJ2-5; D: .; V: TRBV28; size: many
CDR3: CASSLEDMGTSGGYEQYF; DNA: TGTGCCAGTAGCCTAGAGGACATGGGGACTAGCGGGGGCTACGAGCAGTACTTC; J: TRBJ2-7; D: TRBD2; V: TRBV19; size: few
CDR3: CATATGGSPLHF; DNA: TGTGCCACCGCGACAGGTGGTTCACCCCTCCACTTT; J: TRBJ1-6; D: .; V: TRBV28; size: many
CDR3: CSARDHVGGPGDTQYF; DNA: TGCAGTGCTAGAGATCACGTGGGAGGTCCGGGAGATACGCAGTATTTT; J: TRBJ2-3; D: .; V: TRBV20-1; size: .
CDR3: CASSYSSQASSGNTIYF; DNA: TGTGCCAGCAGTTACTCGAGCCAGGCAAGCTCTGGAAACACCATATATTTT; J: TRBJ1-3; D: .; V: TRBV6-2/TRBV6-3; size: few
CDR3: CSVPHRQETYGYTF; DNA: TGCAGCGTTCCCCATAGACAGGAGACTTATGGCTACACCTTC; J: TRBJ1-2; D: .; V: TRBV29-1; size: .
CDR3: CASSQEYGGITDTQYF; DNA: TGCGCCAGCAGCCAAGAGTACGGGGGGATCACAGATACGCAGTATTTT; J: TRBJ2-3; D: TRBD2; V: TRBV4-1; size: .
CDR3: CATATVTDTQYF; DNA: TGTGCCACCGCGACAGTTACAGATACGCAGTATTTT; J: TRBJ2-3; D: .; V: TRBV24-1; size: many
CDR3: CAVLGVPNYGYTF; DNA: TGTGCTGTGCTTGGGGTCCCTAACTATGGCTACACCTTC; J: TRBJ1-2; D: .; V: TRBV28; size: once
CDR3: CSASPGTTDNEQFF; DNA: TGCAGTGCTAGCCCCGGGACTACCGACAATGAGCAGTTCTTC; J: TRBJ2-1; D: TRBD2; V: TRBV20-1; size: .
CDR3: CASSSIRLSDTQYF; DNA: TGTGCCAGCAGTTCCATCCGACTCTCGGATACGCAGTATTTT; J: TRBJ2-3; D: .; V: TRBV28; size: many
CDR3: CASSTGGNRGTEAFF; DNA: TGTGCCAGCAGTACAGGGGGTAATCGGGGCACTGAAGCTTTCTTT; J: TRBJ1-1; D: TRBD1; V: TRBV6-1; size: many
CDR3: CASGNRFTEAFF; DNA: TGTGCCAGCGGGAACAGGTTCACTGAAGCTTTCTTT; J: TRBJ1-1; D: .; V: TRBV11-3; size: many
CDR3: CASSQDATNGLLTDTQYF; DNA: TGCGCCAGCAGCCAAGATGCGACTAATGGGCTCCTCACAGATACGCAGTATTTT; J: TRBJ2-3; D: .; V: TRBV5-1; size: .
CDR3: CSARIAGVLGEQYF; DNA: TGCAGTGCTAGAATAGCGGGAGTACTCGGCGAGCAGTACTTC; J: TRBJ2-7; D: TRBD2; V: TRBV20-1; size: many
CDR3: CASSLNGASGTEAFF; DNA: TGTGCCAGCAGCTTAAATGGGGCTTCAGGGACTGAAGCTTTCTTT; J: TRBJ1-1; D: .; V: TRBV7-3; size: .
CDR3: CASSSQDTGELFF; DNA: TGTGCCAGCAGCTCGCAGGATACCGGGGAGCTGTTTTTT; J: TRBJ2-2; D: .; V: TRBV2; size: .
CDR3: CAWSDSGNTEAFF; DNA: TGTGCCTGGAGTGATTCGGGGAACACTGAAGCTTTCTTT; J: TRBJ1-1; D: .; V: TRBV30; size: many
CDR3: CASSSPDRGNTIYF; DNA: TGTGCCAGCAGTTCCCCGGACAGGGGAAACACCATATATTTT; J: TRBJ1-3; D: TRBD1; V: TRBV2; size: few
CDR3: CASSQDFRSPLHF; DNA: TGTGCCAGCAGCCAAGACTTCCGTTCACCCCTCCACTTT; J: TRBJ1-6; D: .; V: TRBV3-1; size: few
CDR3: CASSTRQASVRYNEQFF; DNA: TGTGCCAGCAGTACCCGTCAGGCTAGCGTAAGATACAATGAGCAGTTCTTC; J: TRBJ2-1; D: .; V: TRBV28; size: many
CDR3: CASSLGVAGRYNEQFF; DNA: TGTGCCAGCAGCTTGGGGGTAGCGGGACGATACAATGAGCAGTTCTTC; J: TRBJ2-1; D: TRBD2; V: TRBV5-6; size: many
CDR3: CAISEATSGSDTQYF; DNA: TGTGCCATCAGTGAAGCGACTAGCGGATCAGATACGCAGTATTTT; J: TRBJ2-3; D: TRBD2; V: TRBV10-3; size: once
CDR3: CASSPQGGSTAYEQYF; DNA: TGTGCCAGCTCACCCCAAGGGGGGAGCACGGCGTACGAGCAGTACTTC; J: TRBJ2-7; D: .; V: TRBV18; size: many
CDR3: CSARAEGLSGYTF; DNA: TGCAGTGCTAGAGCGGAGGGGCTGAGCGGCTACACCTTC; J: TRBJ1-2; D: .; V: TRBV20-1; size: .
CDR3: CASSSPGTGGYEQYF; DNA: TGTGCCAGCAGTTCCCCCGGGACAGGGGGGTACGAGCAGTACTTC; J: TRBJ2-7; D: TRBD1; V: TRBV12-3/TRBV12-4; size: many